The clone carrying this T cell receptor (beta chain) occurred many times. Its antigen remains unknown. With 2 bases removed from V and 0 bases from J, the gap between germline ends came to 12 bases. The CDR3 is made up of 16 amino acids. CDR1 and CDR2 (germline): SGDLS, YYNGEE. This sample is drawn from a study of CD8 T cells in ankylosing spondylitis. Overall study findings and caveats: A TCR beta motif of 8 or 9 highly homologous variants appeared characteristic of ankylosing spondylitis blood. Disease-linked clones reportedly concentrated significantly in matched ankylosing spondylitis synovial fluid.

TCR beta libraries were made by quantitative 5'-RACE with molecular barcodes. Using its own MiXCR run on the 5' RACE reads, TCRdb lists one record per CDR3 protein. The sample lists approximately 260,000 distinct CDR3 sequences; approximately 20% were seen once. Input material: blood, either unsorted or a sorted T cell fraction (not recorded which). The sequence came from a male donor with ankylosing spondylitis or in good health (not recorded which). The rearrangement links TRBV9 to TRBJ2-1; D might be TRBD2 (6 bases). This chain's CDR3 is CASSVGGISSYNEQFF. Written as DNA, the CDR3 is TGTGCCAGCAGCGTGGGCGGGATCAGCTCCTACAATGAGCAGTTCTTC. Filled out from reference TRBV9 and TRBJ2-1, the complete variable domain reads DSGVTQTPKHLITATGQRVTLRCSPRSGDLSVYWYQQSLDQGLQFLIQYYNGEERAKGNILERFSAQQFPDLHSELNLSSLELGDSALYFCASSVGGISSYNEQFFGPGTRLTVL.